This T cell receptor beta chain stems from a study of blood T cell repertoires in COVID-19. About the research overall: The origin of the acute and convalescent COVID-19 samples was the United States, Italy and Spain. Sources were T cells, B-cell-depleted T cells, or PBMCs; the material itself was cDNA or gDNA.

A Seattle source enrolled patients during active infection and followed them longitudinally. Original methodology: Amplification of reference gene primers was used by the study to estimate nucleated cell counts. Some clones are missing from TCRdb's copy, which holds only in-frame ones; the method was immunoSEQ multiplex PCR. V and J calls plus clone size are reproduced from that table; the DNA served to infer D and trimming. The data show hundreds of thousands of clones, 85% to 90% seen once. Sequenced sample: peripheral blood. This clonotype was obtained from a woman aged 50 to 60 with COVID-19, enrolled during active disease.

CDR3 in DNA: TGCGCCAGCAGCCAAGTGCCAGAGCGAACTGAAGCTTTCTTT. It is translated as CASSQVPERTEAFF. The rearrangement joins TRBV4-1 to TRBJ1-1; D is ambiguous. The CDR3 runs to 14 residues. The germline V and J ends were trimmed by 1 base and 5 bases, with 11 bases remaining between them. CDR1 and CDR2 (germline): MGHRA, YSYEKL.